The entry below describes one T cell receptor beta chain. Its antigen is not identified. CDR1 is LGHNT, CDR2 FRNRAP, per germline. The CDR3 sequence is 14 residues long. Trimming took 5 bases from V and 4 from J, leaving 15 bases between them. The source of the sample is a study of T cell responses to AZD1222 COVID-19 vaccine. The overall study: Combined were second doses at about 4 or about 12 weeks.

Study findings and constraints: Repertoire collection took place solely once the T cell response had peaked. Two AZD1222 administrations were followed by greater Spike-specific TCR breadth and depth.

Clones were read by immunoSEQ multiplex PCR, and TCRdb kept only the in-frame ones, dropping some. Altogether about 140,000 clones are present, roughly 89% being singletons, with the ten largest covering roughly 6%. V is TRBV12-5 and J is TRBJ2-7, with D perhaps matching TRBD2 (6 bases). The TCR comes from an adult in good health. Material: peripheral blood, obtained on day 0 of AZD1222 vaccination. CDR3 sequence reads: CASGHWEEGYEQYF. The CDR3 nucleotides are TGTGCTAGTGGTCACTGGGAGGAGGGTTACGAGCAGTACTTC.